Shown below are 2 T cell receptor beta chains from a single sample sequenced in a study of T-cell reconstitution after alpha-beta-depleted transplantation in children. Unique molecular identifiers were incorporated into the prepared TCRbeta library. TCRdb analysed the PCR reads with MiXCR anew, one entry per CDR3 protein. The data contain 670,000 or so distinct CDR3 sequences, around 13% of them singletons. This material consisted of PBMCs, taken before TCRalphabeta/CD19-depleted stem cell transplant. These receptors were obtained from a girl aged 2 to 10 with congenital amegakaryocytic thrombocytopenia, due to receive a stem cell transplant.

CDR3 sequence (DNA): TGTGCCACCAGTGATTCCGGGACAGGACCCTATTGGCAGTTCTTC. It yields the protein CATSDSGTGPYWQFF. This sequence joins TRBV24-1 and TRBJ2-1; 8 bases line up with TRBD1. Trimming removed 2 bases from V and 12 bases from J; junction bases left unmatched: 11. The CDR3 contains 15 residues. CDR1 and CDR2 (germline): KGHDR, SFDVKD.

This clonotype was counted many times. The V and J genes are TRBV7-3 and TRBJ2-1; 11 bases map to TRBD2. The germline gives CDR1 SGHTA, CDR2 FQGTGA. This CDR3 has 17 amino acids. V shed 5 bases, J shed 5 bases, and the junction held 11 bases outside the gene matches. The CDR3 DNA sequence: TGTGCCAGCAGCCGGACCGTGGGACTAGCGGAGAACAATGAGCAGTTCTTC. It specifies CASSRTVGLAENNEQFF.